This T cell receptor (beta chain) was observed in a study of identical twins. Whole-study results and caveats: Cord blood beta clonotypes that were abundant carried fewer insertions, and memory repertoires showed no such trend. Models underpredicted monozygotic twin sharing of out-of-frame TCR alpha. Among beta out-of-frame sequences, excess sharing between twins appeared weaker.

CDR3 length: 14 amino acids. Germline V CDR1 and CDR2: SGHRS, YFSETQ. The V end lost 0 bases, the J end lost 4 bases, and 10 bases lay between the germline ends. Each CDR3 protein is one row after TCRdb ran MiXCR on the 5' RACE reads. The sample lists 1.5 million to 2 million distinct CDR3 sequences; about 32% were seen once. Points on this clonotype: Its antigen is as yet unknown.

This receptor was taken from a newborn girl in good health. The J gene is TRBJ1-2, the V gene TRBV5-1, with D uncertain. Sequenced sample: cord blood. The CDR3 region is CASSLEGVTYGYTF. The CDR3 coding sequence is TGCGCCAGCAGCTTGGAAGGAGTAACCTATGGCTACACCTTC.